The 21 T cell receptor beta chains in this list originate from one sample, sequenced in a study of CXCR3 chemokines and chemotherapy response in bladder cancer. MiXCR, run by TCRdb on the PCR reads, gives a single entry per CDR3 protein. This table has roughly 2,200 distinct CDR3 sequences, 16% appearing once. This specimen was collected from a patient whose treatment included neoadjuvant chemotherapy. Receptors originate from a human donor with bladder cancer that responded to neoadjuvant chemotherapy.

By share of the sample, this clonotype is large. The chain joins TRBV6-5 to TRBJ1-6, with D unresolved. Germline V gene data show CDR1 as MNHEY and CDR2 as SVGAGI. CDR3 length: 12 amino acids. The V gene lost 6 bases and the J gene lost 10 bases, with 10 bases spanning the gap. In DNA, the CDR3 is TGTGCCAGCAGCGTACTAGGCTCACCCCTCCACTTT. Translated, it gives CASSVLGSPLHF.

In regard to this clonotype: A far larger clone differs by one base, so this is likely a read error. The rearrangement uses TRBV27 and TRBJ2-1; 9 nucleotides agree with TRBD1. This CDR3 has 12 amino acids. CDR1 and CDR2 (germline): MNHEY, SMNVEV (reference sequence). The CDR3 sequence is CASSPGTGILTF. DNA of the CDR3: TGTGCCAGCAGTCCCGGGACAGGGATCCTCACCTTC.

This clonotype occurred once. With a far larger clone one base away, a read error is the likely cause. The chain uses TRBV6-6 and TRBJ2-7; a possible D gene is TRBD2 (6 bases). Germline V gene lookup returns CDR1 MNHNY and CDR2 SVGAGI (reference sequence). The V end was cut by 0 bases, the J end by 7 bases, with 13 bases between. The CDR3 covers 14 residues. CDR3 protein: CASSYSGEENEQYF. The CDR3 nucleotides read TGTGCCAGCAGTTACTCGGGGGAGGAAAATGAGCAGTACTTC.

This clonotype is deemed medium-sized. The J gene is TRBJ2-3, the V gene TRBV6-5; TRBD1 is a possible D gene (6 bases). This CDR3 region has 13 residues. In germline, CDR1 is MNHEY, CDR2 SVGAGI. V was pared by 4 bases and J by 6 bases, with 11 bases between. Written as DNA, the CDR3 is TGTGCCAGCAGTTCCTACAGGGAGGATACGCAGTATTTT. Its protein is CASSSYREDTQYF.

In this sample, this clonotype turned up many times. This chain connects TRBV2 to TRBJ1-6; TRBD1 might be the D (5 bases). Germline V gene sequence: CDR1 SNHLY, CDR2 FYNNEI. The CDR3 consists of 14 residues. With 7 bases removed from V and 10 bases from J, the gap between germline ends came to 17 bases. The chain's CDR3 is CASTARESGSPLHF. CDR3 DNA sequence: TGTGCCAGCACTGCCAGGGAGTCGGGATCACCCCTCCACTTT.

At least ten counts were recorded for this clonotype. CDR3 sequence reads: CASFGAGNTEAFF. CDR3 DNA sequence: TGTGCCAGCTTCGGGGCGGGGAACACTGAAGCTTTCTTT. The chain carries TRBV7-9 and TRBJ1-1; a possible D gene is TRBD1 (5 bases). This CDR3 has 13 residues. Germline assignment: CDR1 SEHNR and CDR2 FQNEAQ (reference sequence). V lost 8 bases and J 1 base, leaving 11 bases between the germline ends.

The sample holds many counts of this clonotype. This chain uses TRBV12-3 or TRBV12-4 with TRBJ2-7; D possibly corresponds to TRBD2 (6 bases). The V end was cut by 6 bases, the J end by 3 bases, with 18 bases between. The CDR3 contains 15 residues. The CDR3 is CASSPSRGSLYEQYF. CDR3 nucleotide sequence: TGTGCCAGCAGCCCCTCCCGGGGGAGCCTCTACGAGCAGTACTTC.

Regarding this clonotype: It is likely a read error: a sequence one base away is far more abundant. This chain links TRBV30 with TRBJ2-1; D gene ambiguous. The V gene's germline CDR1 is GTSNPN and CDR2 SVGIG (reference sequence). The CDR3 is made up of 15 amino acids. The V gene lost 1 base and the J gene lost 10 bases, with 20 bases spanning the gap. The CDR3: CAWSEPPGLYYEQFF. The CDR3 region has the DNA TGTGCCTGGAGTGAGCCGCCAGGCTTATACTACGAGCAGTTCTTC.

This clonotype showed up just once. This likely stems from a read error, as it lies one base from a far larger clone. The rearrangement uses TRBV6-5 and TRBJ2-5; 9 bases agree with TRBD2. CDR3 size: 14 residues. Germline trimming cut 9 bases from V and 4 bases from J; bases unmatched to any gene: 9. Germline CDR1 is MNHEY and CDR2 is SVGAGI. The CDR3 DNA is TGTGCCAGTAGTGTAGTACTAGCGGGAGAGACCCAGTACTTC. Translated, it gives CASSVVLAGETQYF.

This clonotype was detected many times. The CDR3 DNA reads as TGTGCCAGCAGTTACCTGGACTATGGCTACACCTTC. This translates into CASSYLDYGYTF. The V and J genes are TRBV6-6 and TRBJ1-2; D is ambiguous. CDR3 length equals 12 residues. Trimming shortened V by 2 bases and J by 3 bases, and 4 bases separated the two germline ends. Per the germline V gene, CDR1 is MNHNY and CDR2 is SVGAGI (reference sequence).

This chain uses TRBV10-3 with TRBJ2-7; D gene unclear. V was pared by 6 bases and J by 1 base, with 4 bases between. Germline V gene lookup returns CDR1 ENHRY and CDR2 SYGVKD. The CDR3 extends over 11 amino acids. DNA for the CDR3: TGTGCCATCAGGGGTTCCTACGAGCAGTACTTC. Amino acid sequence: CAIRGSYEQYF.

About this clonotype itself: A read error likely explains this, since a far larger clone differs by one base. The rearrangement uses TRBV15 and TRBJ2-1; D possibly matches TRBD1 or TRBD2 (5 bases each). The tail of the sequence fits TRBJ2-7 better, so the J call may be wrong. The CDR3 runs 15 residues. CDR1 LNHNV and CDR2 YYDKDF come from the germline V gene (reference sequence). In DNA, the CDR3 is TGTGCCACCAGCAGAGAGGGGGTCGGGGCCTACGGGCAGTACTTC. Its translation: CATSREGVGAYGQYF.

The chain is built from TRBV29-1 and TRBJ1-2; 8 positions match TRBD1. The CDR3 extends over 12 amino acids. Germline-derived CDR1 and CDR2 are SQVTM and ANQGSEA. V lost 8 bases, J lost 6 bases, and 8 bases stayed unmatched. This CDR3 is CSPDRARDGYTF. The DNA of the CDR3 is TGCAGCCCGGACAGGGCTAGGGATGGCTACACCTTC. The whole variable domain, filled in from reference TRBV29-1 and TRBJ1-2, reads SAVISQKPSRDICQRGTSLTIQCQVDSQVTMMFWYRQQPGQSLTLIATANQGSEATYESGFVIDKFPISRPNLTFSTLTVSNMSPEDSSIYLCSPDRARDGYTFGSGTRLTVV.

Judged by abundance, this clonotype is medium-sized. DNA for the CDR3: TGTGCCATCAGTGAGTCTGCTGGGGAGCTGTTTTTT. Protein product: CAISESAGELFF. The chain combines TRBV10-3 with TRBJ2-2; no reliable D call. The ends were cut back, 0 bases at V and 8 bases at J, with 4 bases in the middle. The CDR3 has 12 amino acids. Germline assignment: CDR1 ENHRY and CDR2 SYGVKD.

This clonotype has a count of ten or more. The chain joins TRBV6-2 or TRBV6-3 to TRBJ2-1; 12 bases map to TRBD2. Trimming at V came to 6 bases and at J to 0 bases, leaving 6 bases not matched to a gene. Germline V gives CDR1 MNHEY, CDR2 SVGEGT. The CDR3 has 17 residues. CDR3 nucleotides: TGTGCCAGCAGGGACGGGACTAGCGGGCTCTCCTACAATGAGCAGTTCTTC. It is translated as CASRDGTSGLSYNEQFF.

This clonotype is labeled medium-sized. The chain couples TRBV10-3 to TRBJ1-5; 9 bases line up with TRBD1. J was trimmed by 2 bases and V by 3 bases; bases with no gene match: 5. The CDR3 runs to 16 residues. The germline V gene encodes CDR1 ENHRY and CDR2 SYGVKD. CDR3 nucleotide sequence: TGTGCCATCAGTGACGGGACAGGGTCCGGCAATCAGCCCCAGCATTTT. Protein product: CAISDGTGSGNQPQHF.

By its share, this clonotype is medium-sized. CDR3 sequence reads: CSGSTAYNEQFF. The DNA for the CDR3 is TGCAGCGGCTCGACAGCCTACAATGAGCAGTTCTTC. This chain links TRBV29-1 with TRBJ2-1; a weak D match, TRBD1 (5 bases). Germline V CDR1 and CDR2: SQVTM, ANQGSEA. The CDR3 runs to 12 residues. The ends were cut back, 7 bases at V and 2 bases at J, with 9 bases in the middle.

In this sample, this clonotype is medium-sized. The CDR3 DNA sequence: TGTGCCAGCAGCTTTGGGACAGGGCTCTACGAGCAGTACTTC. This encodes CASSFGTGLYEQYF. The chain recombines TRBV5-6 with TRBJ2-7; 9 nucleotides match TRBD1. The CDR3 totals 14 residues. Germline CDR1 is SGHDT and CDR2 is YYEEEE. Germline trimming cut 2 bases from V and 3 bases from J; bases unmatched to any gene: 3. The variable domain in full, with the rest retrieved from reference TRBV5-6 and TRBJ2-7, is DAGVTQSPTHLIKTRGQQVTLRCSPKSGHDTVSWYQQALGQGPQFIFQYYEEEERQRGNFPDRFSGHQFPNYSSELNVNALLLGDSALYLCASSFGTGLYEQYFGPGTRLTVT.

The chain employs TRBV7-2 and TRBJ1-1; 7 bases are a match to TRBD1. In germline, CDR1 is SGHTA, CDR2 FQGNSA. V shed 2 bases and J 6 bases; nucleotides not matched to a gene: 9. The CDR3 is 15 residues long. As DNA, the CDR3 is TGTGCCAGCAGCTTAACAGGGGTGGGCAGGGCTGAAGCTTTCTTT. It codes for CASSLTGVGRAEAFF.

By share, this clonotype ranks as medium-sized. V usage is TRBV19 and J usage is TRBJ2-7; D not resolved. Germline-derived CDR1 and CDR2 are LNHDA and SQIVND (reference sequence). The CDR3 totals 14 residues. Trimming pared 5 bases from V and 0 bases from J, leaving 11 bases between. The CDR3 is CASSSSHSSYEQYF. The CDR3 DNA reads TGTGCCAGTAGTTCCTCACACAGCTCCTACGAGCAGTACTTC.

The chain uses TRBV20-1 and TRBJ2-7, with a tentative D call TRBD1 (6 bases). Trimming shortened V by 0 bases and J by 1 base, and 10 bases separated the two germline ends. Germline V gene sequence: CDR1 DFQATT, CDR2 SNEGSKA (reference sequence). This CDR3 spans 14 amino acids. DNA of the CDR3: TGCAGTGCTAGAGATATAGGACAGTCCTACGAGCAGTACTTC. Amino acids: CSARDIGQSYEQYF.